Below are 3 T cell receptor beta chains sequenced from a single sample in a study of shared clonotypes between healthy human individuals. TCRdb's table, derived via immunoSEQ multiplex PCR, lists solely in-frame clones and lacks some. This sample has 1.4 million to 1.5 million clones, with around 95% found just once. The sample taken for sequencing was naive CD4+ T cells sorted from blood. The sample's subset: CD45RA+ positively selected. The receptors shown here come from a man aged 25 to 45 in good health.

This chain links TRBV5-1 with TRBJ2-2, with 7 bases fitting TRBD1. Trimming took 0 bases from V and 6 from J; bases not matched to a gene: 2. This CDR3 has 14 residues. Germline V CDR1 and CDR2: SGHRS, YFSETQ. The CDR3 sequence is CASSLGQGPGELFF. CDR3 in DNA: TGCGCCAGCAGCTTGGGACAGGGCCCCGGGGAGCTGTTTTTT.

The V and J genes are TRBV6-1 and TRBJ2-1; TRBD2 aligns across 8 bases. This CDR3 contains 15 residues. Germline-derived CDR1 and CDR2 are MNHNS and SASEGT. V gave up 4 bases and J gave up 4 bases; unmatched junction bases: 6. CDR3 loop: CASSGELAAYNEQFF. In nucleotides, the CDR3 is TGTGCCAGCAGTGGTGAACTAGCGGCTTACAATGAGCAGTTCTTC.

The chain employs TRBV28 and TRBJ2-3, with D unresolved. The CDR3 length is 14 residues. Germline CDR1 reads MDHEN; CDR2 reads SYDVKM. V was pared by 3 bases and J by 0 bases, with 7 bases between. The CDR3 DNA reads TGTGCCAGCAGTTTTTCTCCTAGCACAGATACGCAGTATTTT. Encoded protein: CASSFSPSTDTQYF. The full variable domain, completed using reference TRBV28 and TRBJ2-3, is DVKVTQSSRYLVKRTGEKVFLECVQDMDHENMFWYRQDPGLGLRLIYFSYDVKMKEKGDIPEGYSVSREKKERFSLILESASTNQTSMYLCASSFSPSTDTQYFGPGTRLTVL.